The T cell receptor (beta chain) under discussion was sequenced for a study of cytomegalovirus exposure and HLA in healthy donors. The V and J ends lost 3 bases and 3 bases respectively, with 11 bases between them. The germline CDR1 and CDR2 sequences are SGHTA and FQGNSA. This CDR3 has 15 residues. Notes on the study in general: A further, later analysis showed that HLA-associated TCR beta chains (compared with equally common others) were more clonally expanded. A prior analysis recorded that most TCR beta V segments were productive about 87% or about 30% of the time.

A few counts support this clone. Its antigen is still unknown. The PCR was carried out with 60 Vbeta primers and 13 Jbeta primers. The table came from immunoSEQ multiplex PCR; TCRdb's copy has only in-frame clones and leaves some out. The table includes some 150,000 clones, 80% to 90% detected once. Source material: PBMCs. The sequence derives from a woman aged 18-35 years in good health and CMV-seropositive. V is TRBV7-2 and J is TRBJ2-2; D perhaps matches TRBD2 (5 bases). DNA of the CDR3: TGTGCCAGCAGCTTGGAGGCGTCGGACACCGGGGAGCTGTTTTTT. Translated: CASSLEASDTGELFF.